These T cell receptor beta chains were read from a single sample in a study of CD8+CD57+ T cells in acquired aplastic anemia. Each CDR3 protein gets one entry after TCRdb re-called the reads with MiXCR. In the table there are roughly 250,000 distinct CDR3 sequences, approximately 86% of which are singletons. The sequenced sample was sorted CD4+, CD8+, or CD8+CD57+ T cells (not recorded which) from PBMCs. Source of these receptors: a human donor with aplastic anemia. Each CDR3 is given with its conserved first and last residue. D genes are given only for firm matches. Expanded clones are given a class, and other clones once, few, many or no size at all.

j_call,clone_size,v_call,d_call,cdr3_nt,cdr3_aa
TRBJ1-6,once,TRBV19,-,TGTGCCAGTAGTATATCGAACGGGGCCTATGGCTCCACCTTCGGTTTT,CASSISNGAYGSTFGF
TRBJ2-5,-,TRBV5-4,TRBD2,TGTGCCAGCAGCTTTACTAGCGGGCCCCAAGAGACCCAGTACTTC,CASSFTSGPQETQYF
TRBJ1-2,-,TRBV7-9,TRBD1,TGTGCCAGCAGCTTAGGGGACAGGGGAAAGGAGACTCGCTACACCTTC,CASSLGDRGKETRYTF
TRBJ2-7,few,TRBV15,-,TGTGCCACCAGCGGCCGGGGCCTTGCCTATAAGCAGTACTTC,CATSGRGLAYKQYF
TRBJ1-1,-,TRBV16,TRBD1,TGTGTCAGCAGCCATCGGGACAGGGTGGGAGCTTTCTTC,CVSSHRDRVGAFF
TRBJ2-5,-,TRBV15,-,TGTGCCACCAGGAGCGGCAGCGAGGAAGAGACCCAGTACTTC,CATRSGSEEETQYF
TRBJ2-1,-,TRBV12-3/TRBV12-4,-,TGTGCCAGCCAGAAGGGGACCCCCAATGAGCAGTTCTTC,CASQKGTPNEQFF
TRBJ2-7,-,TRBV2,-,TGTGCCAGCAGTGATGGGGGGATCTACGAGCAGTACTTC,CASSDGGIYEQYF
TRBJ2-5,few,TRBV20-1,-,TGCAGTGGGCGGGAGACCCAGTACTTC,CSGRETQYF
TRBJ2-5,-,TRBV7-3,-,TGTGCCAGCAGCTCTCTAGGTTGGGCAACCCGGGGAGAGACCCAGTACTTC,CASSSLGWATRGETQYF
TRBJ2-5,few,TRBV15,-,TGTGCCAGCAGCATAGCCGGCGAGCACGAGACGCAGTACTTC,CASSIAGEHETQYF
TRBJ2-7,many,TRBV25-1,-,TGTGCCAGCAGTGAAGGTCGCAGGAGCTACTACGAGCAGTACTTC,CASSEGRRSYYEQYF
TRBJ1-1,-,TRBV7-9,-,-,CAGQVARETQYFGFF
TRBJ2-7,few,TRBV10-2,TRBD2,TGCGCCAGCAGTCCGGGACTAGCTCGAGAGCAGTACTTC,CASSPGLAREQYF
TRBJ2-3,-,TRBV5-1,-,TGTGCCAGCAGCTTGGGAGGCGCAACTAAAGATACGCAGTATTTT,CASSLGGATKDTQYF
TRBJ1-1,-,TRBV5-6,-,TGTGCCAGCCTACCAGCGGGGGCTGAAGCTTTCTTT,CASLPAGAEAFF
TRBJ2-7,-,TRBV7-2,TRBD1,TGTGCCAGCAGTGAAGCCGGGACAGGAGCCTACGAGCAGTACTTC,CASSEAGTGAYEQYF
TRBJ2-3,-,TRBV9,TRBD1,TGTGCCAGCAGCTGGACAGGAGGTTCGGATAAGCAGTATTTT,CASSWTGGSDKQYF
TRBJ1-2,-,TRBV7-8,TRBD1,TGTGCCAGCAGCTTTCAGCCAAACGGGACAGCCCTTGCCTACACCTTC,CASSFQPNGTALAYTF
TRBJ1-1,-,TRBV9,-,TGTGCCAGCAGCGTAATGATGAACACTGAAGCTTTCTTT,CASSVMMNTEAFF
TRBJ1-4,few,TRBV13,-,TGTGCCAGCAGCGTATCTTCAGGAGAACAAATTAATGAAAAACTGTTTTTT,CASSVSSGEQINEKLFF
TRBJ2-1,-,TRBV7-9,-,TGTGCCTACGAGGTAGCGGCGTGCCAGGAGACCGAGTACCAGTTCTTC,CAYEVAACQETEYQFF
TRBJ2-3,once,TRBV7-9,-,TGCGCCAGCAGCCAATCTGGGGCTCCCGATACGCAGTATTTT,CASSQSGAPDTQYF
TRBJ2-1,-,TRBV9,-,TGTGCCAGCAGCGTCGGAACAAGCGGAGGGAATACGCAGCAGTTCTTC,CASSVGTSGGNTQQFF
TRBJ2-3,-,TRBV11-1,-,TGTGCCAGCAGGGAGGAGGGGACAGATACGCAGTATTTT,CASREEGTDTQYF
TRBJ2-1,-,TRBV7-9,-,TGTGCCAGCAGCCCTGTAAGAGATGAGCTGTTCTTC,CASSPVRDELFF
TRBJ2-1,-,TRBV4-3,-,TGCGCCAGCAGCCAAGAGAGGGTATCCTACAATGAGCAGTTCTTC,CASSQERVSYNEQFF
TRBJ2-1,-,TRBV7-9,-,TGTGCCAGCAGCTTAATGGGGAGCTCCTACAATGAGCAGTTCTTC,CASSLMGSSYNEQFF
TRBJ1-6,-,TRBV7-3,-,TGCGCCAGCAGCCCAGCCCGGGACGGCCCCTACGCACCGCTCCACTTT,CASSPARDGPYAPLHF
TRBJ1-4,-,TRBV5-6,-,TGTGCCAGCAGCTGGGGGGAAGTGGCTAATGAAAAACTGTTTTTT,CASSWGEVANEKLFF